This T cell receptor beta chain originates from a study of cytomegalovirus exposure and HLA in healthy donors (dated by TCRdb to 2017 to 2019). Background on the whole study: According to an earlier analysis of a few hundred of the donors, some 180 million T cells yielded 117 million unique TCR beta sequences and 276 Gb of sequence data. Among approximately 370 genotyped donors of the cohort, an average of around 240,000 unique TCR beta nucleotide sequences was sequenced per donor, of which roughly 17% were non-productive. The study aimed to test whether cataloging public T cell receptors could reveal signatures of past pathogen exposure. Donor age, sex, ethnicity and CMV serostatus were compiled together with the repertoire data. In a later analysis, previously published TCR beta repertoires from 670 or so donors were re-analyzed and high-resolution HLA genotyping was added so that TCR occurrence patterns could be studied. An earlier analysis of 587 of the donors applied high-throughput TCR beta sequencing to assess whether each TCR beta V gene segment acted as functional or pseudogenic. Of the 398 genotyped donors, around 81% fell in the genetic ancestry cluster associated with self-reported Caucasian donors. All discovery cohort repertoires had been generated using a single sequencing platform. Roughly 300 gigabases of sequencing data and tens of millions of unique TCR sequences made up an early release that covered approximately 650 HLA-typed donors. The study used immunosequencing to profile the T cell repertoires of approximately 640 subjects and linked those repertoires to cytomegalovirus serostatus. To predict cytomegalovirus infection status, the study brought together high-throughput TCR immunosequencing, statistical association of individual TCRs with disease status, and machine learning. Roughly 5 DR-DQ haplotypes were handled as single units for association and clustering, since linkage in the cohort was strong. A later genetic analysis took genome-wide SNP genotypes for 398 of the 666 donors and used that subset as a discovery cohort. HLA typing covered class I and class II loci at four-digit resolution. Typing coverage varied by locus: roughly 620-630 donors for A, B, C, DRB1 and DQB1; approximately 500 for DQA1; approximately 610 for DPA1; about 450 for DPB1. Rather than using new phenotypic data, the later analysis identified candidate immune exposures from TCR beta sequences and from how often those sequences occurred across donors. In addition to the first cohort of 666 subjects, a separate validation cohort of 100 to 150 different subjects was used. Broad study findings and their caveats: A later analysis reported that several top co-occurrence clusters appeared linked to parvovirus B19, influenza, CMV and Epstein-Barr virus. Presence/absence analyses assumed roughly uniform sequencing depth across donors, an assumption that may not hold. Linkage disequilibrium might explain the correlated functional status among segregating V segments, but an unknown experimental factor could not be ruled out. HLA typing was unavailable for some donors at each locus, so association tests used only the typed subset. Broadly in line with IMGT annotations, most TCR beta V segments showed up in productive rearrangements about 90% or about 30% of the time in an earlier analysis of several hundred of the donors. In a later analysis, most CMV-associated TCR beta chains were found to appear HLA-restricted, with HLA associations seemingly driven largely by CMV exposure. In a later analysis, TCR association rates were found to vary across HLA loci, with the most associated TCRs seen for DRB1 alleles and the fewest for HLA-C alleles. The authors suggested that the approach could potentially be generalized to other disease states and immunological phenotypes. A further reported finding was that TCR beta sequences accurately predicted the HLA-A and HLA-B alleles for most subjects in the first cohort. Most TCR sequences were observed very rarely across donors, whereas some public TCRs were present in many individuals. The study listed 170 or so TCR beta chains as associated with cytomegalovirus. A later genetic analysis reported fewer N-insertions in productive TCRs among donors in an Asian-associated ancestry cluster than the approximately 700-donor mean. In a later genetic analysis, a missense DCLRE1C variant was associated with V-gene and J-gene trimming of TCR beta chains, and the association was replicated in an independent cohort. CMV serostatus was the only immune exposure information available for the cohort. Because counts were too low, about 15 rarely observed V segments, including chromosome 9 orphons, were left out of the earlier analysis of approximately 580 of the donors. A later analysis found that HLA-associated TCR beta chains were more clonally expanded and had lower generation probabilities than equally common non-associated chains. Assigning TCR associations to individual alleles was difficult when HLA alleles, especially DR and DQ, strongly co-occurred. A cluster of highly shared sequence variants was judged likely to represent a technical artifact of the sequencing pipeline. Three of the identified cytomegalovirus-associated TCR beta chains were confirmed in vitro to be specific for cytomegalovirus antigens. This cohort had only TCR beta chains sequenced, and the lack of alpha or paired-chain data limited which features could be detected. Some IMGT-functional V segments, including TRBV6-2 and TRBV6-3, could not be told apart with the 87-base-pair reads, so those segments were excluded. In a later analysis, some 17,000 TCR beta sequences were associated with specific HLA alleles at a false discovery rate of 0.05. In both the original and validation cohorts, the classifier was reported to diagnose cytomegalovirus status with high specificity and sensitivity.

Libraries were built with the immunoSEQ multiplex PCR assay. The multiplex PCR relied on a mix of 60 forward primers for TCR Vbeta segments and 13 reverse primers for TCR Jbeta segments. A multiplex PCR assay on genomic DNA amplified the CDR3 region of rearranged TCR beta genes. The Illumina HiSeq System was used to sequence the amplified TCR beta libraries as 87-base-pair reads. In the source study's methods: A later analysis tallied approximately 87 million unique TCR beta chains across the 660 or so repertoires, and approximately 12 million of those chains were shared by two or more donors. A nearest-neighbor algorithm error-corrected the raw reads and collapsed the reads into unique sequences, merging closely related sequences to remove PCR and sequencing errors. CDR3 sequences were aligned to IMGT reference sequences to assign V, D and J gene segments. For a sequence to be retained, a match of at least six nucleotides was required to both a V gene segment and a J gene segment. Rearrangements were called productive when the CDR3 lacked stop codons and stayed in frame with V and J; all others were non-productive. Following IMGT convention, CDR3 was defined as the stretch from the second conserved V-encoded cysteine to the conserved J-encoded phenylalanine. The earlier analysis of approximately 500 of the donors excluded sequences that lacked an unambiguous match to a single V gene segment. In an earlier analysis of 500 to 750 of the donors, V segments were called functional above 56.7% productive rearrangements and were called segregating when the between-donor standard deviation exceeded 5%. To diagnose cytomegalovirus status from the catalog of TCR beta chain sequences, a statistical classification framework was built. In a later analysis, TCR nucleotide sequences were compared against IMGT/GENE-DB human TR gene sequences so that V and J genes could be assigned. Using the TCRdist pipeline, a later analysis assigned CDR3 sequences along with most-parsimonious VDJ recombination scenarios. In a later analysis, each TCR beta chain was defined by its CDR3 amino acid sequence together with its V-gene family, and reads without a unique V-gene family were excluded. A later analysis removed several hundred highly shared, low-generation-probability nucleotide sequences to deal with suspected cross-contamination and a sequencing artifact. For each public chain, a later analysis derived a clonal expansion index from normalized ranks of inferred template counts within each repertoire. Generation probabilities in a later analysis came from a VDJ recombination model fitted to out-of-frame rearrangements, and those results were checked against IGoR. In a later analysis, TCR-TCR, TCR-HLA and TCR-CMV co-occurrence was scored with hypergeometric tests, and a repertoire-size bias correction was applied to TCR pairs. In a later analysis, false discovery rates were estimated by permuting HLA or CMV assignments 20 times. In a later analysis, co-occurring TCRs were grouped with DBSCAN, and TCRdist sequence similarity was added when clustering was performed within HLA-allele-positive subsets. Repertoires with fewer than 30,000 or more than 120,000 public chains, plus five repertoires with anomalous nucleotide sharing, were excluded from co-occurrence clustering. TCRdb limited this immuneACCESS table to in-frame rearrangements with V and J called. A share of clones is missing; checked studies link under half to unresolved V genes, and the rest is unexplained. D and trimming were read from the DNA, whereas the V and J calls and clone size are those reported in that table. For this sample there are roughly 240,000 clones; about 85% appear just once. Approximately 0.24% of the sample is taken by the ten largest.

Turning to this clone: It has no known antigen specificity. No base-level quality is on record; no much larger clone is a single base apart.

The cohort consisted of 666 healthy bone marrow donors. All cohort members were sampled while nominally healthy, although unrecorded immune exposures were likely present. The donor tested CMV seronegative and was one of the 352 seronegative cohort members. Each donor provided a peripheral blood sample, and peripheral blood mononuclear cells were used for TCR beta sequencing. The Qiagen DNeasy Blood Extraction Kit was used to extract genomic DNA from the blood cell samples. CDR1 and CDR2 (SGHKS, YYEKEE) derive from the germline V gene (reference sequence). The CDR3, cysteine through phenylalanine, is 15 amino acids long. The read is trimmed to its CDR3 DNA, 45 bases read in frame from base 1. V is pared back by 2 bases and J by 5 bases, with 16 bases lying between the germline termini.

Recombination joined TRBV5-5 with TRBJ1-2, and TRBD1 may be the D gene, going by 5 matching bases. Source material: PBMCs. This TCR came from a girl aged 2 to 10 in good health and CMV-seronegative. The DNA is TGTGCCAGCAGCTTAAGTAGGGGCCTGGGATATGGCTACACCTTC. The resulting protein is CASSLSRGLGYGYTF.